This T cell receptor beta chain was found in a study of blood T cell repertoires in COVID-19. Across the study: The cDNA or gDNA used as material had been derived from T cells, B-cell-depleted T cells, or PBMCs.

Clones were sequenced by immunoSEQ multiplex PCR, and TCRdb holds only the in-frame ones, with some missing. Among under 70,000 clones listed, more than 65% were seen once. Germline CDR1 and CDR2: MNHGY and SAAAGT. Trimming left V 2 bases short and J 1 base short, with 11 bases between. The CDR3 runs to 16 residues. The rearrangement joins TRBV6-8 to TRBJ1-4; a weak D match, TRBD1 (5 bases). Source material: peripheral blood. The receptor comes from an elderly woman with active or convalescent COVID-19. This CDR3 reads CASSYDGTLTNEKLFF. The CDR3 nucleotides read TGTGCCAGCAGTTACGATGGGACTCTAACTAATGAAAAACTGTTTTTT.